The T cell receptor beta chain under discussion was sequenced for a study of blood T cell repertoires in COVID-19. Study-wide background: From the United States, Italy and Spain came samples of acute and convalescent COVID-19. In each case, the material was cDNA or gDNA derived from T cells, B-cell-depleted T cells, or PBMCs.

Profiling relied on immunoSEQ multiplex PCR, and the TCRdb table lists in-frame clones only, not all of them. The sample has approximately 290,000 clones, about 80% seen once; the top ten hold around 14%. It was during active infection that Seattle patients were enrolled and then longitudinally followed. Trimming cost V 2 bases and J 4 bases, with 14 bases left between them. The CDR3 has 16 residues. Per germline, CDR1 KGHSH and CDR2 LQKENI. What was sequenced was peripheral blood. The sequence was obtained from a person aged 70 to 85 with COVID-19, enrolled during active disease. The rearrangement uses TRBV18 and TRBJ2-2; perhaps TRBD1 as D (5 bases). CDR3 DNA: TGTGCCAGCTCACCAAAGGCTGACAGCCCCACCGGGGAGCTGTTTTTT. Translating gives CASSPKADSPTGELFF.